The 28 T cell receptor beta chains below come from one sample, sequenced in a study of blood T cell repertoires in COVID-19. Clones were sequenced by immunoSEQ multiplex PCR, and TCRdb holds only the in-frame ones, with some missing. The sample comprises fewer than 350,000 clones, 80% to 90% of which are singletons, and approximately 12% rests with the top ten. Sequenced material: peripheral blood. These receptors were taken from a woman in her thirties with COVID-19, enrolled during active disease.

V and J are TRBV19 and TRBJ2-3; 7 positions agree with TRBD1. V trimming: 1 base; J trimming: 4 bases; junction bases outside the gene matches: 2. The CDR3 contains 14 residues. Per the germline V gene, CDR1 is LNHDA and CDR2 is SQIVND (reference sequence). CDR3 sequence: CASSIVTGPDTQYF. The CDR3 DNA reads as TGTGCCAGTAGTATAGTGACAGGGCCAGATACGCAGTATTTT.

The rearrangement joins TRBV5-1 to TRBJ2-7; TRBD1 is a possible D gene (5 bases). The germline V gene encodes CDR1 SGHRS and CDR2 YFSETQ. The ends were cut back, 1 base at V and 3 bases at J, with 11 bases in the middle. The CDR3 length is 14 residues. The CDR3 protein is CASSLTQANYEQYF. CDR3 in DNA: TGCGCCAGCAGCTTGACACAGGCGAACTACGAGCAGTACTTC.

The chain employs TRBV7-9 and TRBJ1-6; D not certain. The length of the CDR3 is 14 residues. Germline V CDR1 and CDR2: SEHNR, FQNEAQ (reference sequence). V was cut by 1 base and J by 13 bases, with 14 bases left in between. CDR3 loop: CASSLVGNVSPLHF. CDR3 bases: TGTGCCAGCAGCTTAGTCGGGAATGTAAGCCCCCTCCACTTT.

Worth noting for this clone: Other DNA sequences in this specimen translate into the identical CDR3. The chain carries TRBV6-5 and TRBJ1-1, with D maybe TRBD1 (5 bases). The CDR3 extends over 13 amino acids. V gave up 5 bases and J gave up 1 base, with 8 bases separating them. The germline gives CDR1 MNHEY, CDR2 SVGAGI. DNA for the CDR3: TGTGCCAGCAGTCTGGGGCCGAACACTGAAGCTTTCTTT. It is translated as CASSLGPNTEAFF.

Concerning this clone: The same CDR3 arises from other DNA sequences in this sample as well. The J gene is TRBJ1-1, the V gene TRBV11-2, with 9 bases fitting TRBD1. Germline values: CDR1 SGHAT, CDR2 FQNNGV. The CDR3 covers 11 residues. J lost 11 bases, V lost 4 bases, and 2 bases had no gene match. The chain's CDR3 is CASSSGQGAFF. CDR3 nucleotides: TGTGCCAGCAGCTCAGGACAGGGGGCTTTCTTT.

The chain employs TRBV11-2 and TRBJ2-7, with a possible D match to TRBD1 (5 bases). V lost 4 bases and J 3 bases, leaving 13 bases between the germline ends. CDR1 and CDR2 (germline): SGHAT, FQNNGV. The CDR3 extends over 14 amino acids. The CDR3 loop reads CASSSPTELYEQYF. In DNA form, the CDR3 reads TGTGCCAGCAGCTCGCCGACAGAACTCTACGAGCAGTACTTC.

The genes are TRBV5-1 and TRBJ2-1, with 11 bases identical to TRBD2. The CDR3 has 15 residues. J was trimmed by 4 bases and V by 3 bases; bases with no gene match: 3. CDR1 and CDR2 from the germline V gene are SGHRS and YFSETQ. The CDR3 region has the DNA TGCGCCAGCAGCTCCGGGACTAGCGGATACAATGAGCAGTTCTTC. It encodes CASSSGTSGYNEQFF. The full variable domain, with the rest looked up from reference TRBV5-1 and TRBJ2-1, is KAGVTQTPRYLIKTRGQQVTLSCSPISGHRSVSWYQQTPGQGLQFLFEYFSETQRNKGNFPGRFSGRQFSNSRSEMNVSTLELGDSALYLCASSSGTSGYNEQFFGPGTRLTVL.

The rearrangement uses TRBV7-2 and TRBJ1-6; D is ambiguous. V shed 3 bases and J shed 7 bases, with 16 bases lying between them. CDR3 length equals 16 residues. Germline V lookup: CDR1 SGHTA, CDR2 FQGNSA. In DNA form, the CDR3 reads TGTGCCAGCAGCTTGGGCACCGTCCCACCCAATTCACCCCTCCACTTT. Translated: CASSLGTVPPNSPLHF. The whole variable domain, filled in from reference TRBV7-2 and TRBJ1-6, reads GAGVSQSPSNKVTEKGKDVELRCDPISGHTALYWYRQSLGQGLEFLIYFQGNSAPDKSGLPSDRFSAERTGGSVSTLTIQRTQQEDSAVYLCASSLGTVPPNSPLHFGNGTRLTVT.

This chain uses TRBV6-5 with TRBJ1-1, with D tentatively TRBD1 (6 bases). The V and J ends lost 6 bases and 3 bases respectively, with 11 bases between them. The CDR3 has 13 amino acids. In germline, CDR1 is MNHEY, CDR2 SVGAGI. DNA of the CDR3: TGTGCCAGCAGCGGGGGGCTTGACACTGAAGCTTTCTTT. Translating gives CASSGGLDTEAFF.

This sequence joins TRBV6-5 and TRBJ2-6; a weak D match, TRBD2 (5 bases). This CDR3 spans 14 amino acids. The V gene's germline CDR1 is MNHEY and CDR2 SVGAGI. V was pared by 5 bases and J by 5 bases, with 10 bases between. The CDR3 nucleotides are TGTGCCAGCAGTCAGAGGGATCGGGCCAACGTCCTGACTTTC. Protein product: CASSQRDRANVLTF.

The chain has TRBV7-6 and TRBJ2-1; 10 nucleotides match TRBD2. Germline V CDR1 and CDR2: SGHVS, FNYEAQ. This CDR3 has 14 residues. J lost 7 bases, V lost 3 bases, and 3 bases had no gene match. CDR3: CASSLGSGRNEQFF. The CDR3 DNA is TGTGCCAGCAGCTTGGGTAGCGGGAGGAATGAGCAGTTCTTC.

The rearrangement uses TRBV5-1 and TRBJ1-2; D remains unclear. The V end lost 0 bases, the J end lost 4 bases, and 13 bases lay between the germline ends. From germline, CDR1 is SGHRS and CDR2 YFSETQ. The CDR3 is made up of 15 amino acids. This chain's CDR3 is CASSLASGSFYGYTF. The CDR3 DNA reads TGCGCCAGCAGCTTGGCCTCGGGGTCTTTCTATGGCTACACCTTC.

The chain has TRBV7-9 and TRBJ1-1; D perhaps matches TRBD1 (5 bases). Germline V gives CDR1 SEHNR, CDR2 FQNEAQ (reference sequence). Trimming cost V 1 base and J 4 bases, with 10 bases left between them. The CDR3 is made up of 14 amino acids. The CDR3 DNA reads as TGTGCCAGCAGCTTAGGGGTAGGGGCCACTGAAGCTTTCTTT. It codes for CASSLGVGATEAFF.

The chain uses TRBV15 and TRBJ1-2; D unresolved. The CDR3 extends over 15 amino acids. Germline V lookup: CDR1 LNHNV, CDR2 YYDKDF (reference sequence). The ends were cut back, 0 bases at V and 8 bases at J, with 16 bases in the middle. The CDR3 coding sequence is TGTGCCACCAGCAGAGAAGACTCTGGCGCGGGAGGCTACACCTTC. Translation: CATSREDSGAGGYTF.

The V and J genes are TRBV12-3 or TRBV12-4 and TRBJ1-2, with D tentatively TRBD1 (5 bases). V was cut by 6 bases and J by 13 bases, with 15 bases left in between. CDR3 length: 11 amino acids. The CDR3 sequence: CASRPPGQGTF. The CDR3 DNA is TGTGCCAGCAGGCCTCCCGGGCAGGGCACCTTC.

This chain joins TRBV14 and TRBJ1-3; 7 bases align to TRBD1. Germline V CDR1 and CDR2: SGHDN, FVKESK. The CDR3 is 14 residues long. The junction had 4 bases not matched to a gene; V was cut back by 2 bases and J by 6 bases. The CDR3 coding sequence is TGTGCCAGCAGCCAAATGGGACAGCCAAACACCATATATTTT. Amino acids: CASSQMGQPNTIYF.

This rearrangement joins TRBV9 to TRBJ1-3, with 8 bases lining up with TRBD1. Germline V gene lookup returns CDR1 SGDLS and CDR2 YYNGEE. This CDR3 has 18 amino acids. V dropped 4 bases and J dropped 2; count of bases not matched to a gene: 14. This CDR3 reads CASSSQGGQGRAGNTIYF. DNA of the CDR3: TGTGCCAGCAGCTCACAGGGGGGCCAGGGACGGGCTGGAAACACCATATATTTT.

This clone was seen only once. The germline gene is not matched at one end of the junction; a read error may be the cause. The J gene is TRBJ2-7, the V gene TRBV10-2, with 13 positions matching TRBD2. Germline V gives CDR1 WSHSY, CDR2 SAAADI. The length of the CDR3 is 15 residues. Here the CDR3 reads CASKVLAGGPSEQYF. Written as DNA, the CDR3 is TGCGCGAGCAAGGTACTAGCGGGGGGGCCGAGTGAGCAGTACTTC.

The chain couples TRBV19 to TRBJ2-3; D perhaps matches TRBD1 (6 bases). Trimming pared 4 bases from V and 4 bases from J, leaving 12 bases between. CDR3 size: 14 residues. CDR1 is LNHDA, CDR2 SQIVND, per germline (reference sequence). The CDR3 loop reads CASSKRQEPDTQYF. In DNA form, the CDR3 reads TGTGCCAGTAGTAAGAGACAGGAACCAGATACGCAGTATTTT.

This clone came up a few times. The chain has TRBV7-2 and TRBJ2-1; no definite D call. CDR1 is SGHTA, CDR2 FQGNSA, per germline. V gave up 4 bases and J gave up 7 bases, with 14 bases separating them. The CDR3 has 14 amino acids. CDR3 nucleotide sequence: TGTGCCAGCAGCTACGGAGACCCCCAGAATGAGCAGTTCTTC. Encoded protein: CASSYGDPQNEQFF.

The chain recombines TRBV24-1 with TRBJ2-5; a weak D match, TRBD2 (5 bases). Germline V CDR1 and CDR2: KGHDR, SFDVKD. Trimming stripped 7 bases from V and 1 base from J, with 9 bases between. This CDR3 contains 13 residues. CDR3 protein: CATRGAGQETQYF. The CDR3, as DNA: TGTGCCACCAGGGGCGCGGGCCAAGAGACCCAGTACTTC.

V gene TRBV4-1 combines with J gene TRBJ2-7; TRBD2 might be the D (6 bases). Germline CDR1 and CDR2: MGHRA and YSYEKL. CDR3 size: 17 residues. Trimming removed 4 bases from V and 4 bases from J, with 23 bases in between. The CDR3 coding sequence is TGCGCCAGCAGCCTACGTTGGAAAGGGACTGGGACTTACGAGCAGTACTTC. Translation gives CASSLRWKGTGTYEQYF.

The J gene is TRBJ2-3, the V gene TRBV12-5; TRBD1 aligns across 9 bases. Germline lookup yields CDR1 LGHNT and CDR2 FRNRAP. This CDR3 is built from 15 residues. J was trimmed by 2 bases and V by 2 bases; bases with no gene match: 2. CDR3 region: CASGLTGGVTDTQYF. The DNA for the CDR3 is TGTGCTAGTGGTTTGACAGGGGGCGTCACAGATACGCAGTATTTT.

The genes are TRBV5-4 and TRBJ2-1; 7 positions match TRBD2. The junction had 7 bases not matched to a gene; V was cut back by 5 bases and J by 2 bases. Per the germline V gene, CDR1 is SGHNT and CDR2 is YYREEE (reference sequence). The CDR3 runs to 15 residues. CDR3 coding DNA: TGTGCCAGCAGACCGCGGGGGATAGCCTACAATGAGCAGTTCTTC. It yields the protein CASRPRGIAYNEQFF. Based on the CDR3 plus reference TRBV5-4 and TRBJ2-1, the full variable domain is ETGVTQSPTHLIKTRGQQVTLRCSSQSGHNTVSWYQQALGQGPQFIFQYYREEENGRGNFPPRFSGLQFPNYSSELNVNALELDDSALYLCASRPRGIAYNEQFFGPGTRLTVL.

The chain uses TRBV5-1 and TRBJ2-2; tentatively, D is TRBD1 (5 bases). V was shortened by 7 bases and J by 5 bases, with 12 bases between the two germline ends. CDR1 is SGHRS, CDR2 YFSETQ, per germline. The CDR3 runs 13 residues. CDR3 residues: CASSDSGTGELFF. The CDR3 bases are TGCGCCAGCTCCGACTCAGGGACCGGGGAGCTGTTTTTT.

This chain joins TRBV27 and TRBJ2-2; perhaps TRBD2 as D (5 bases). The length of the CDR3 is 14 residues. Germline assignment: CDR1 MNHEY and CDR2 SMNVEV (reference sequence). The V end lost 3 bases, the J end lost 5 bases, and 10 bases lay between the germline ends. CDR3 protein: CASSFAGVTGELFF. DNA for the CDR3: TGTGCCAGCAGTTTTGCGGGTGTAACCGGGGAGCTGTTTTTT.

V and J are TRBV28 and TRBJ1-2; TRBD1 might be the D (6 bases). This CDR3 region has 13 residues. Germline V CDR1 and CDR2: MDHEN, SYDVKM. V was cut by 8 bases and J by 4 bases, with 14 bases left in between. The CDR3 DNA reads TGTGCCAGCGCTGGGGGGGCTCCCTATGGCTACACCTTC. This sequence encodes CASAGGAPYGYTF.

The CDR3 DNA follows: TGTGCCAGCAGCTCCGACAGGAGAGCTAACTATGGCTACACCTTC. It encodes CASSSDRRANYGYTF. The chain recombines TRBV5-4 with TRBJ1-2; maybe TRBD1 (6 bases). V was clipped by 3 bases and J by 0 bases, with 12 bases between them. Per germline, CDR1 SGHNT and CDR2 YYREEE (reference sequence). The CDR3 runs to 15 residues.